This T cell receptor (beta chain) is drawn from a study of control samples from healthy donors and cancer patients (dated by TCRdb to the early 2020s). On this clone itself: It has no known antigen specificity. No per-base quality is available; no much larger clone lies one base away.

V is shortened by 7 bases, J by 5 bases, and the region joining them spans 4 bases. CDR1 SQVTM and CDR2 ANQGSEA were looked up in the germline V gene. The CDR3, from cysteine to phenylalanine, totals 9 residues. Only the CDR3 DNA stays, 27 bases, in frame from base 1. The library was built by means of the immunoSEQ multiplex PCR assay. The immuneACCESS repertoire file appears here via TCRdb, limited to in-frame rearrangements. These files lack a portion of the clones; in checked studies, under half of the deficit traces to unresolved V genes, and the cause of the others is not known. For this sample there are 82,000 or so clones; 94% appear just once. Jointly, the top ten make up roughly 5% of the sample.

The clonotype originates from a woman younger than 30 in good health. Source material: blood. This receptor chain uses TRBV29-1 and TRBJ2-3, with no confidently assigned D gene. This receptor has the CDR3 CSAGDTQYF. The nucleotides are TGCAGCGCGGGAGATACGCAGTATTTT.